This TCR beta chain was sequenced during a study of cytomegalovirus exposure and HLA in healthy donors. Study-level results: Differences between HLA loci emerged in a later analysis of TCR association rates, with DRB1 most and HLA-C fewest. Analyses of presence/absence relied on an assumption of roughly uniform sequencing depth across donors. The productive fraction for most TCR beta V segments was about 90% or about 30% in an earlier analysis.

A remark on this clone: The antigen is not known.

Germline CDR1 is MDHEN and CDR2 is SYDVKM. The CDR3 extends over 15 amino acids. V lost 6 bases and J lost 0; bases outside the gene matches: 6. Primers: 60 Vbeta forward and 13 Jbeta reverse. Using immunoSEQ multiplex PCR, the repertoire was profiled, and TCRdb retains in-frame clones only, with some absent. The data contain 140,000 to 150,000 clones, 76% of them seen just once; the ten biggest clones take up roughly 1.9%. Sequenced material: PBMCs. This chain connects TRBV28 to TRBJ2-7, with 9 bases matching TRBD1. The receptor comes from a man aged 35-49 years in good health and CMV-seronegative. CDR3 loop: CASRSTGGFSYEQYF. For the CDR3, the DNA is TGTGCCAGCAGATCTACAGGGGGCTTCTCCTACGAGCAGTACTTC.